These 28 T cell receptor beta chains share one sample of origin, sequenced in a study of T cells after yellow fever vaccination. Each CDR3 protein is one row after TCRdb ran MiXCR on the 5' RACE reads. The table lists 150,000 to 200,000 distinct CDR3 sequences, approximately 6.2% of them singletons. Sequences were derived from CD4+ T cells sorted from PBMCs, sampled on the day of the first yellow fever vaccination. The origin of the receptors is a man between 18 and 35 years old who received the YFV17D yellow fever vaccine.

This clonotype is medium-sized in the sample. The chain is built from TRBV5-1 and TRBJ2-5; no definite D call. Per the germline V gene, CDR1 is SGHRS and CDR2 is YFSETQ. The CDR3 length is 11 residues. Trimming removed 2 bases at V and 1 base at J, with 0 bases between. CDR3 DNA sequence: TGCGCCAGCAGCTTCCAAGAGACCCAGTACTTC. Protein: CASSFQETQYF.

A few counts support this clonotype. CDR3 region: CACTQGSLTGELFF. The DNA for the CDR3 is TGTGCCTGCACCCAGGGGAGCCTCACCGGGGAGCTGTTTTTT. The chain recombines TRBV30 with TRBJ2-2, with a possible D match to TRBD1 (6 bases). V gave up 6 bases and J gave up 4 bases, with 15 bases separating them. Germline V gene lookup returns CDR1 GTSNPN and CDR2 SVGIG (reference sequence). The CDR3 is made up of 14 amino acids.

This clonotype has at least ten counts. The rearrangement uses TRBV7-2 and TRBJ2-5, with no clear D. V was shortened by 6 bases and J by 2 bases, with 4 bases between the two germline ends. The germline V gene has CDR1 SGHTA and CDR2 FQGNSA. The CDR3 contains 11 residues. CDR3 DNA: TGTGCCAGCAGAGAACAAGAGACCCAGTACTTC. The encoded protein is CASREQETQYF.

The chain uses TRBV19 and TRBJ1-5, with no clear D. Trimming removed 6 bases from V and 8 bases from J, with 20 bases in between. Germline-derived CDR1 and CDR2 are LNHDA and SQIVND (reference sequence). This CDR3 contains 15 residues. The DNA for the CDR3 is TGTGCCAGTAGAAGATCGGGCCGAAGGGAAGAGCCCCAGCATTTT. As protein: CASRRSGRREEPQHF.

Many counts were recorded for this clonotype. The rearrangement joins TRBV5-1 to TRBJ2-7; TRBD1 aligns across 7 bases. CDR3 length: 15 residues. In germline, CDR1 is SGHRS, CDR2 YFSETQ. Trimming removed 0 bases from V and 9 bases from J; junction bases left unmatched: 12. This CDR3 reads CASSLAGGTEGGQYF. The CDR3 DNA sequence: TGCGCCAGCAGCTTGGCCGGTGGGACAGAAGGTGGGCAGTACTTC.

This clonotype came up many times. V usage is TRBV6-2 or TRBV6-3 and J usage is TRBJ2-6; D gene ambiguous. The CDR3 has 16 amino acids. The germline V gene has CDR1 MNHEY and CDR2 SVGEGT. V was pared by 7 bases and J by 0 bases, with 13 bases between. In DNA form, the CDR3 reads TGTGCCAGCATTTCGTCCCGTTACTCTGGGGCCAACGTCCTGACTTTC. Translation gives CASISSRYSGANVLTF.

This clonotype was detected many times. This rearrangement joins TRBV24-1 to TRBJ2-1; 7 nucleotides align to TRBD1. The CDR3 covers 14 residues. Per the germline V gene, CDR1 is KGHDR and CDR2 is SFDVKD. Trimming removed 2 bases from V and 8 bases from J; junction bases left unmatched: 5. CDR3 DNA sequence: TGTGCCACCAGTGATTCGACAGGGTTCGATGAGCAGTTCTTC. Its translation is CATSDSTGFDEQFF.

The rearrangement uses TRBV4-3 and TRBJ2-3, with D possibly matching TRBD1 (5 bases). The CDR3 is made up of 18 amino acids. V lost 3 bases, J lost 2 bases, and 21 bases lay in between. Germline V CDR1 and CDR2: LGHNA, YSLEER. The CDR3 here is CASSQANVGGALTDTQYF. The CDR3 bases are TGCGCCAGCAGCCAGGCGAATGTCGGTGGGGCCCTCACAGATACGCAGTATTTT.

The sample holds many counts of this clonotype. The chain joins TRBV27 to TRBJ1-6; perhaps TRBD1 as D (6 bases). V was trimmed by 6 bases and J by 8 bases, leaving 11 bases between them. The germline gives CDR1 MNHEY, CDR2 SMNVEV (reference sequence). The length of the CDR3 is 13 residues. CDR3 bases: TGTGCCAGCAGCGGACAGTTGGATTCACCCCTCCACTTT. This encodes CASSGQLDSPLHF.

The rearrangement uses TRBV20-1 and TRBJ2-5; 9 nucleotides agree with TRBD1. Germline CDR1 is DFQATT and CDR2 is SNEGSKA (reference sequence). J was trimmed by 4 bases and V by 6 bases; bases with no gene match: 18. The length of the CDR3 is 17 residues. In DNA, the CDR3 is TGCAGTGCCCCATTATACAGCCGGGACAGGGAGCGAGAGACCCAGTACTTC. Its protein product is CSAPLYSRDRERETQYF.

Ten or more counts support this clonotype. J is TRBJ2-5 and V is TRBV2; D gene uncertain. The length of the CDR3 is 12 residues. Germline values: CDR1 SNHLY, CDR2 FYNNEI. Trimming stripped 6 bases from V and 5 bases from J, with 10 bases between. The CDR3 region has the DNA TGTGCCAGCAGGCCGAACGGGGAGACCCAGTACTTC. Amino acids: CASRPNGETQYF. Full variable domain (rest looked up from reference TRBV2 and TRBJ2-5): EPEVTQTPSHQVTQMGQEVILRCVPISNHLYFYWYRQILGQKVEFLVSFYNNEISEKSEIFDDQFSVERPDGSNFTLKIRSTKLEDSAMYFCASRPNGETQYFGPGTRLLVL.

This chain joins TRBV20-1 and TRBJ2-5; D is possibly TRBD2 (7 bases). Germline values: CDR1 DFQATT, CDR2 SNEGSKA (reference sequence). This CDR3 spans 14 amino acids. The ends were cut back, 6 bases at V and 5 bases at J, with 19 bases in the middle. CDR3 sequence (DNA): TGCAGTGCCTTGAAGAGGGGGGGCCGGGAGACCCAGTACTTC. Translation: CSALKRGGRETQYF.

The chain carries TRBV12-3 or TRBV12-4 and TRBJ2-3, with D possibly being TRBD2 (7 bases). V was clipped by 6 bases and J by 2 bases, with 15 bases between them. The CDR3 is made up of 15 amino acids. The CDR3: CASSRGAGVTDTQYF. CDR3 bases: TGTGCCAGCAGCCGGGGGGCGGGGGTCACAGATACGCAGTATTTT.

This clonotype has at least ten counts. The gene calls are TRBV5-5 and TRBJ2-2; perhaps TRBD1 as D (8 bases). The germline CDR1 and CDR2 sequences are SGHKS and YYEKEE (reference sequence). V lost 0 bases, J lost 4 bases, and 16 bases lay in between. This CDR3 comprises 17 residues. Here the CDR3 DNA reads TGTGCCAGCAGCTTGGGGCCAGGGGGCGGGAGCACCGGGGAGCTGTTTTTT. Amino acids: CASSLGPGGGSTGELFF.

In this sample, this clonotype turned up a few times. This chain uses TRBV3-1 with TRBJ2-5; D gene uncertain. V lost 1 base to trimming and J lost 7 bases, with 13 bases between them. Germline CDR1 LGHDT, CDR2 YNNKEL (reference sequence). CDR3 size: 14 residues. CDR3 protein: CASSQADLSRTQYF. CDR3 DNA sequence: TGTGCCAGCAGCCAAGCGGACCTCTCCCGGACCCAGTACTTC.

This clonotype was observed many times. The chain has TRBV5-1 and TRBJ1-1; no definite D call. The CDR3 is 14 residues long. CDR1 and CDR2 from the germline V gene are SGHRS and YFSETQ. Trimming stripped 4 bases from V and 8 bases from J, with 18 bases between. This CDR3 reads CASSLRTDGLEAFF. CDR3 coding DNA: TGCGCCAGCAGCCTTCGGACGGATGGGCTCGAAGCTTTCTTT.

This clonotype appeared many times. V usage is TRBV7-2 and J usage is TRBJ2-2; no clear D. V lost 2 bases, J lost 4 bases, and 5 bases lay in between. Germline CDR1 reads SGHTA; CDR2 reads FQGNSA. The CDR3 totals 13 residues. The CDR3, as DNA: TGTGCCAGCAGCTTATACTCCACCGGGGAGCTGTTTTTT. Amino acid sequence: CASSLYSTGELFF. Filled out from reference TRBV7-2 and TRBJ2-2, the complete variable domain reads GAGVSQSPSNKVTEKGKDVELRCDPISGHTALYWYRQSLGQGLEFLIYFQGNSAPDKSGLPSDRFSAERTGGSVSTLTIQRTQQEDSAVYLCASSLYSTGELFFGEGSRLTVL.

In its sample, this clonotype was seen a few times. V gene TRBV25-1 combines with J gene TRBJ1-5, with 8 bases that match TRBD1. Germline-derived CDR1 and CDR2 are MGHDK and SYGVNS. Germline trimming cut 4 bases from V and 7 bases from J; bases unmatched to any gene: 9. There are 15 residues in the CDR3. CDR3 loop: CASSGTSGGHQPQHF. CDR3 nucleotides: TGTGCCAGCAGTGGGACCTCAGGGGGCCACCAGCCCCAGCATTTT.

In its sample, this clonotype was seen many times. The rearrangement uses TRBV28 and TRBJ1-4; D is unresolved. Germline CDR1 reads MDHEN; CDR2 reads SYDVKM. The V end lost 3 bases, the J end lost 4 bases, and 6 bases lay between the germline ends. CDR3 size: 13 residues. In DNA, the CDR3 is TGTGCCAGCAGTTTTATAGATAATGAAAAACTGTTTTTT. Its protein product is CASSFIDNEKLFF.

This clonotype was seen at least ten times. This sequence joins TRBV7-3 and TRBJ2-2; D assignment may be TRBD1 or TRBD2 (5 bases each). Per germline, CDR1 SGHTA and CDR2 FQGTGA. V was trimmed by 1 base and J by 4 bases, leaving 7 bases between them. The CDR3 runs 14 residues. DNA for the CDR3: TGTGCCAGCAGCTTAAGTGGGGGCACCGGGGAGCTGTTTTTT. Its translation: CASSLSGGTGELFF. The entire variable domain, with the rest obtained from reference TRBV7-3 and TRBJ2-2, is as follows: GAGVSQTPSNKVTEKGKYVELRCDPISGHTALYWYRQSLGQGPEFLIYFQGTGAADDSGLPNDRFFAVRPEGSVSTLKIQRTERGDSAVYLCASSLSGGTGELFFGEGSRLTVL.

This clonotype came up a few times. This chain uses TRBV12-3 or TRBV12-4 with TRBJ1-1; D gene uncertain. The CDR3 length is 14 residues. V was trimmed by 5 bases and J by 0 bases, leaving 10 bases between them. The CDR3 DNA reads as TGTGCCAGCAGTCCCCTGACAATGAACACTGAAGCTTTCTTT. Translating gives CASSPLTMNTEAFF.

This clonotype was seen many times. V gene TRBV7-2 combines with J gene TRBJ2-5; the D call may be TRBD1 or TRBD2 (5 bases each). The V gene's germline CDR1 is SGHTA and CDR2 FQGNSA. V was shortened by 7 bases and J by 3 bases, with 12 bases between the two germline ends. CDR3 length: 13 amino acids. CDR3 nucleotides: TGTGCCAGCATGGGACCGAACGAAGAGACCCAGTACTTC. Amino acids: CASMGPNEETQYF.

This clonotype occurred many times. This chain uses TRBV28 with TRBJ2-7; D is ambiguous. The CDR3 spans 14 residues. Trimming took off 4 bases at V and 4 bases at J, with 14 bases between the two ends. CDR1 and CDR2 from the germline V gene are MDHEN and SYDVKM. The CDR3: CASSSTMGYYEQYV. For the CDR3, the DNA is TGTGCCAGCAGTTCTACGATGGGGTATTACGAGCAGTACGTC.

This clonotype was detected a few times. An end of the junction does not agree with germline; a read error may underlie this. J is TRBJ2-5 and V is TRBV18; D unclear. This CDR3 spans 13 amino acids. Germline V gene data show CDR1 as KGHSH and CDR2 as LQKENI. CDR3 protein: CASSPPSSSDVNF. The CDR3 region has the DNA TGTGCCAGCTCACCACCAAGTTCATCGGATGTGAACTTC.

This chain links TRBV12-3 or TRBV12-4 with TRBJ2-5; D not certain. Trimming shortened V by 3 bases and J by 5 bases, and 13 bases separated the two germline ends. CDR3 length equals 14 residues. CDR3 sequence (DNA): TGTGCCAGCAGTTTTCGGTTGGGTGGGGAGACCCAGTACTTC. Amino acid sequence: CASSFRLGGETQYF.

This clonotype came up a few times. The V gene is TRBV3-1, the J gene TRBJ1-2; D remains ambiguous. With 4 bases removed from V and 3 bases from J, the gap between germline ends came to 9 bases. Germline CDR1 and CDR2: LGHDT and YNNKEL (reference sequence). This CDR3 has 13 amino acids. The CDR3, as DNA: TGTGCCAGCAGCCTTAGGGAGGACTATGGCTACACCTTC. Its protein product is CASSLREDYGYTF.

This clonotype has just a few counts. The J gene is TRBJ1-5, the V gene TRBV5-6, with a possible D match to TRBD1 (6 bases). V was clipped by 3 bases and J by 1 base, with 14 bases between them. Per the germline V gene, CDR1 is SGHDT and CDR2 is YYEEEE. The CDR3 runs 16 residues. The CDR3 loop is CASSWARQGSNQPQHF. The DNA of the CDR3 is TGTGCCAGCAGCTGGGCGAGGCAGGGGAGCAATCAGCCCCAGCATTTT.

At least ten counts were recorded for this clonotype. V usage is TRBV12-3 or TRBV12-4 and J usage is TRBJ2-1; no definite D call. Between the trimmed V and J ends, which lost 5 bases and 3 bases, there was a span of 5 bases. This CDR3 has 12 amino acids. The CDR3 nucleotides read TGTGCCAGCAGTCCAGACTACAATGAGCAGTTCTTC. This encodes CASSPDYNEQFF.